Each of the 2 T cell receptor beta chains below was sequenced from the same sample in a study of blood T cells in healthy people across ages. A second PCR of roughly 7 to 11 cycles used a sample-barcoded 5' primer and a J-beta primer mix. TCRdb re-derived calls from the 5' RACE reads in MiXCR, one entry per CDR3 protein. The sample lists about 1.8 million distinct CDR3 sequences, roughly 52% occurring once. The sample taken for sequencing was blood. These receptors all come from a middle-aged woman in good health.

The J gene is TRBJ1-2, the V gene TRBV6-2 or TRBV6-3; no clear D. The CDR3 is 12 amino acids. The V end lost 7 bases, the J end lost 4 bases, and 10 bases lay between the germline ends. CDR1 and CDR2 (germline): MNHEY, SVGEGT. Here the CDR3 reads CASTSSTYGYTF. The CDR3 DNA reads as TGTGCCAGCACCTCCAGTACCTATGGCTACACCTTC.

This clonotype has a single count. The chain employs TRBV12-3 or TRBV12-4 and TRBJ2-1; 8 bases line up with TRBD2. With V trimmed by 3 bases and J by 0 bases, 7 bases remained unmatched. CDR3 length equals 17 residues. The CDR3 nucleotides are TGTGCCAGCAGTTTCGGGCGGGGGGATCGCTCCTACAATGAGCAGTTCTTC. Its translation is CASSFGRGDRSYNEQFF.